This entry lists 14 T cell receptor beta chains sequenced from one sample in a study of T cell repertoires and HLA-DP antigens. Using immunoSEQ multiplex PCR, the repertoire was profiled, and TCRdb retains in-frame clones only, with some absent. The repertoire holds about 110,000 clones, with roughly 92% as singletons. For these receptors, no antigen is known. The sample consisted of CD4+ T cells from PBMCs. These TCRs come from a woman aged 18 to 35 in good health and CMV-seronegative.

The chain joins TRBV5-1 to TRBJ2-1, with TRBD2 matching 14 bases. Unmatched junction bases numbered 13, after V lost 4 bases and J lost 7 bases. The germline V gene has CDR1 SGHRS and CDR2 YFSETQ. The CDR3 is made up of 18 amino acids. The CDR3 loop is CASSLTVVGTSGRNEQFF. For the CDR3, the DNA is TGCGCCAGCAGCCTAACGGTCGTTGGGACTAGCGGGAGAAATGAGCAGTTCTTC.

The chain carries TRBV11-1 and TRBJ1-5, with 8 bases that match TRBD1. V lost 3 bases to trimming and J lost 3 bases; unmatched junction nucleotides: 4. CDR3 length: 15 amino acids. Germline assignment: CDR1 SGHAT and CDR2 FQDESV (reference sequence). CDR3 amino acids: CASSLTGEPNQPQHF. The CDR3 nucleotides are TGTGCCAGCAGCTTGACAGGGGAGCCCAATCAGCCCCAGCATTTT.

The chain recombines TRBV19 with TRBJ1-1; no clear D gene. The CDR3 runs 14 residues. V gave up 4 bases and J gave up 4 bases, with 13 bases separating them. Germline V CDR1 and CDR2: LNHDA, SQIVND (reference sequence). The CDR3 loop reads CASSKSRRSTEAFF. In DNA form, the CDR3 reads TGTGCCAGTAGTAAGAGCCGGCGGAGCACTGAAGCTTTCTTT.

The CDR3 DNA sequence: TGCGCCAGCAGTGAAAGACAGGGGGGACGACCTAGCACAGATACGCAGTATTTT. This translates into CASSERQGGRPSTDTQYF. The chain joins TRBV10-1 to TRBJ2-3, with 9 bases lining up with TRBD1. Germline V gives CDR1 WNHNN, CDR2 SYGVQD (reference sequence). The CDR3 sequence is 18 residues long. V was pared by 3 bases and J by 0 bases, with 10 bases of the junction left unmatched.

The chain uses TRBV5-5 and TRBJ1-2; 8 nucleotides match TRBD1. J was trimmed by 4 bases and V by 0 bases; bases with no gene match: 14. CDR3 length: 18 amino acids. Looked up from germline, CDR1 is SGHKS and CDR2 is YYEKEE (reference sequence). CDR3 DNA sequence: TGTGCCAGCAGCTTGGTGGCAGGGGGCGCTTCTGTCGTCTATGGCTACACCTTC. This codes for CASSLVAGGASVVYGYTF.

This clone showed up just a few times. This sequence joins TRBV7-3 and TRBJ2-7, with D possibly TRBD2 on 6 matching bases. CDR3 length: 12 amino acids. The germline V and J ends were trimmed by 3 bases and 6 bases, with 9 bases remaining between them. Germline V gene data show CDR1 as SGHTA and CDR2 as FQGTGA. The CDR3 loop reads CASSFRLGEQYF. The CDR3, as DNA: TGTGCCAGCAGCTTTCGACTAGGCGAGCAGTACTTC.

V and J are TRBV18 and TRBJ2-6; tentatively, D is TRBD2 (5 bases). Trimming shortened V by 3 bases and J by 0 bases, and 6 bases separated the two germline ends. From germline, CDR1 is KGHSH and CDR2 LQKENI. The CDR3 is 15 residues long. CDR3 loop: CASSPGSSGANVLTF. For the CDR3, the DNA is TGTGCCAGCTCACCGGGGAGCTCTGGGGCCAACGTCCTGACTTTC.

CDR3 DNA sequence: TGTGCCACTGGGAGATTTAAGAACACTGAAGCTTTCTTT. Translating gives CATGRFKNTEAFF. The chain uses TRBV19 and TRBJ1-1; D remains ambiguous. V gave up 10 bases and J gave up 1 base, with 13 bases separating them. In germline, CDR1 is LNHDA, CDR2 SQIVND (reference sequence). The CDR3 totals 13 residues.

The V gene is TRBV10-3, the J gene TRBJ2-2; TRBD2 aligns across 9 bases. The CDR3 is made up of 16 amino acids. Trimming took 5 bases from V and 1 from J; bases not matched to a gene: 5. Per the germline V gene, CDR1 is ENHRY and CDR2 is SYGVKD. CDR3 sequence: CAISYLSGGNTGELFF. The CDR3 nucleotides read TGTGCCATCAGTTACCTTAGCGGGGGGAACACCGGGGAGCTGTTTTTT.

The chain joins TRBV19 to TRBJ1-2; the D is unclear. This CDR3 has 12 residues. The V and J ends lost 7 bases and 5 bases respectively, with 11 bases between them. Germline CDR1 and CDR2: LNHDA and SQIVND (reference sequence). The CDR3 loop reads CASTRDTYGYTF. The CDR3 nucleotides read TGTGCCAGTACGAGGGATACTTATGGCTACACCTTC. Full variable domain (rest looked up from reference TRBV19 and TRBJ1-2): DGGITQSPKYLFRKEGQNVTLSCEQNLNHDAMYWYRQDPGQGLRLIYYSQIVNDFQKGDIAEGYSVSREKKESFPLTVTSAQKNPTAFYLCASTRDTYGYTFGSGTRLTVV.

CDR3 bases: TGTGCCAGCAGTTTTTCGACAGGGGGGAACACTGAAGCTTTCTTT. Its protein product is CASSFSTGGNTEAFF. The chain links TRBV6-4 to TRBJ1-1, with 9 bases identical to TRBD1. The germline CDR1 and CDR2 sequences are MRHNA and SNTAGT. The CDR3 is 15 residues long. The V and J ends lost 5 bases and 1 base, in that order; junction bases with no gene match: 5.

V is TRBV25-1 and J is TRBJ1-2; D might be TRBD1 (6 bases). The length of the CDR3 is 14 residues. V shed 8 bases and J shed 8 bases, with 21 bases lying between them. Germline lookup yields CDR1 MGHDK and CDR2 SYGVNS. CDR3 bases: TGTGCCAGCCTAATCCCCGACAGGACTCAGGGCTACACCTTC. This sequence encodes CASLIPDRTQGYTF.

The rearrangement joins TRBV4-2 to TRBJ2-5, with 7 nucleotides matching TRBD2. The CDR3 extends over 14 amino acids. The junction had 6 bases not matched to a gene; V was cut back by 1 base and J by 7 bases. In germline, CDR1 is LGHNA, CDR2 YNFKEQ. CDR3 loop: CASSQGLALGTQYF. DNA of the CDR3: TGTGCCAGCAGCCAAGGACTAGCCCTAGGGACCCAGTACTTC.

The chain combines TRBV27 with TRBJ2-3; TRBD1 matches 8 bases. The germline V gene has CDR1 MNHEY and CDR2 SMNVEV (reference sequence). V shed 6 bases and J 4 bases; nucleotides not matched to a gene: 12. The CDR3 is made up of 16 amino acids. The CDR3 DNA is TGTGCCAGCAGATTGGACAGGGCTTTTCTGCCAGATACGCAGTATTTT. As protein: CASRLDRAFLPDTQYF.